One and the same sample provided the 23 T cell receptor beta chains below, sequenced in a study of blood T cell repertoires in COVID-19. Assay used: immunoSEQ multiplex PCR; TCRdb lists only in-frame clones, some missing. The sample consists of 290,000 or so clones, 65% to 90% of them appearing once. Sequencing was carried out using peripheral blood. These TCRs come from a man aged 45-65 years with active or convalescent COVID-19.

V gene TRBV2 combines with J gene TRBJ1-1; D may be TRBD1 (5 bases). The ends were cut back, 7 bases at V and 1 base at J, with 16 bases in the middle. Per the germline V gene, CDR1 is SNHLY and CDR2 is FYNNEI. The CDR3 covers 15 residues. CDR3 loop: CASTLRGLKNTEAFF. The CDR3 region has the DNA TGTGCCAGCACCCTAAGGGGCCTCAAGAACACTGAAGCTTTCTTT.

The V and J genes are TRBV9 and TRBJ2-1; 10 bases align to TRBD1. This CDR3 has 17 amino acids. Germline trimming cut 2 bases from V and 6 bases from J; bases unmatched to any gene: 11. Germline V gene lookup returns CDR1 SGDLS and CDR2 YYNGEE. The CDR3 region has the DNA TGTGCCAGCAGCGTCAAATCAGTGGGACAGGGGACCAATGAGCAGTTCTTC. Its protein is CASSVKSVGQGTNEQFF.

For the CDR3, the DNA is TGTGCCAGCAGCTTTTCGGCAGCCGGGACAGTAAACACAGATACGCAGTATTTT. This gives the protein CASSFSAAGTVNTDTQYF. The V and J genes are TRBV5-5 and TRBJ2-3; 7 bases fit TRBD1. The CDR3 has 18 amino acids. Trimming took 2 bases from V and 2 from J; bases not matched to a gene: 14. CDR1 SGHKS and CDR2 YYEKEE come from the germline V gene (reference sequence).

In this sample, this clone turned up once. This rearrangement joins TRBV19 to TRBJ2-7; TRBD1 matches 7 bases. This CDR3 region has 16 residues. Germline CDR1 and CDR2: LNHDA and SQIVND (reference sequence). Germline trimming cut 9 bases from V and 7 bases from J; bases unmatched to any gene: 21. The chain's CDR3 is CARGADIPDRRGEQYF. CDR3 DNA sequence: TGTGCCAGAGGGGCTGATATTCCGGACAGGAGAGGGGAGCAGTACTTC.

The rearrangement uses TRBV4-1 and TRBJ2-7; 7 bases agree with TRBD1. The trim removed 4 bases at V and 5 bases at J, leaving 11 bases unmatched. Germline V CDR1 and CDR2: MGHRA, YSYEKL. The CDR3 has 15 residues. Written as DNA, the CDR3 is TGCGCCAGCAGCCGCTCCCCCGGGCAGGGGGACGAGCAGTACTTC. It yields the protein CASSRSPGQGDEQYF.

The chain has TRBV2 and TRBJ2-1, with D uncertain. CDR3 length: 14 amino acids. The germline V gene has CDR1 SNHLY and CDR2 FYNNEI. Trimming removed 3 bases at V and 5 bases at J, with 11 bases between. The CDR3, as DNA: TGTGCCAGCAGTGAGCGGCAACGGGACAATGAGCAGTTCTTC. As protein: CASSERQRDNEQFF.

The J gene is TRBJ2-7, the V gene TRBV5-1, with no clear D. The germline gives CDR1 SGHRS, CDR2 YFSETQ. Trimming stripped 4 bases from V and 1 base from J, with 12 bases between. The CDR3 is 14 amino acids. The CDR3 DNA follows: TGCGCCAGCAGCCCCCAACTCGAATCCTACGAGCAGTACTTC. It is translated as CASSPQLESYEQYF.

The gene calls are TRBV27 and TRBJ2-5; no definite D call. This CDR3 has 14 amino acids. Trimming stripped 5 bases from V and 5 bases from J, with 15 bases between. Germline V gene data show CDR1 as MNHEY and CDR2 as SMNVEV (reference sequence). In DNA, the CDR3 is TGTGCCAGCAGTGTAACATACGGGTCGGAGACCCAGTACTTC. Residues: CASSVTYGSETQYF.

The CDR3 spells CASSRTSGRVFYEQYF. CDR3 coding DNA: TGTGCCAGCAGCCGAACTAGCGGGAGAGTCTTCTACGAGCAGTACTTC. V and J are TRBV3-1 (or the pseudogene TRBV3-2) and TRBJ2-7, with 11 bases fitting TRBD2. CDR3 length: 16 residues. V lost 4 bases and J lost 3; bases outside the gene matches: 8. Germline-derived CDR1 and CDR2 are LGHDT and YNNKEL (reference sequence).

This chain links TRBV11-2 with TRBJ2-2; 10 bases are a match to TRBD1. Germline values: CDR1 SGHAT, CDR2 FQNNGV. The junction had 9 bases not matched to a gene; V was cut back by 4 bases and J by 4 bases. This CDR3 is 17 amino acids long. The CDR3 sequence is CASSYRTGGGGTGELFF. CDR3 in DNA: TGTGCCAGCAGCTATAGGACAGGGGGTGGTGGCACCGGGGAGCTGTTTTTT.

V usage is TRBV4-1 and J usage is TRBJ2-3, with 7 positions matching TRBD2. In germline, CDR1 is MGHRA, CDR2 YSYEKL. The junction had 3 bases not matched to a gene; V was cut back by 6 bases and J by 0 bases. This CDR3 is 14 amino acids long. CDR3 amino acids: CASSSGGSTDTQYF. The CDR3 DNA follows: TGCGCCAGCAGTTCGGGAGGAAGCACAGATACGCAGTATTTT.

The chain couples TRBV19 to TRBJ1-2; D gene ambiguous. The CDR3 totals 13 residues. V lost 10 bases, J lost 4 bases, and 16 bases lay in between. The V gene's germline CDR1 is LNHDA and CDR2 SQIVND (reference sequence). The CDR3 loop reads CATYGLGGYGYTF. CDR3 in DNA: TGTGCCACCTATGGGTTGGGAGGCTATGGCTACACCTTC. The complete variable domain, with remaining parts taken from reference TRBV19 and TRBJ1-2, reads DGGITQSPKYLFRKEGQNVTLSCEQNLNHDAMYWYRQDPGQGLRLIYYSQIVNDFQKGDIAEGYSVSREKKESFPLTVTSAQKNPTAFYLCATYGLGGYGYTFGSGTRLTVV.

CDR3 nucleotide sequence: TGTGCCAGTAGTATATCCCAGGGCAATGAGCAGTTCTTC. Protein: CASSISQGNEQFF. This chain uses TRBV19 with TRBJ2-1; a possible D gene is TRBD1 (5 bases). This CDR3 region has 13 residues. Germline V gene data show CDR1 as LNHDA and CDR2 as SQIVND (reference sequence). The germline V and J ends were trimmed by 2 bases and 6 bases, with 8 bases remaining between them.

The V and J genes are TRBV7-9 and TRBJ1-3; D remains ambiguous. The ends were cut back, 0 bases at V and 4 bases at J, with 13 bases in the middle. In germline, CDR1 is SEHNR, CDR2 FQNEAQ (reference sequence). The CDR3 covers 16 residues. The CDR3 DNA sequence: TGTGCCAGCAGCTTAGCGAGTCGGGGTAGAGGAAACACCATATATTTT. Translating it yields CASSLASRGRGNTIYF.

This clone came up once. V gene TRBV9 combines with J gene TRBJ2-2; weak D call: TRBD2 (5 bases). The CDR3 has 16 residues. Germline V CDR1 and CDR2: SGDLS, YYNGEE. V shed 2 bases and J shed 4 bases, with 15 bases lying between them. The CDR3 DNA follows: TGTGCCAGCAGCGTTGACTCGGGGATTATCACCGGGGAGCTGTTTTTT. Its translation: CASSVDSGIITGELFF.

The chain has TRBV3-1 (or the pseudogene TRBV3-2) and TRBJ2-6; the D gene is possibly TRBD1 (6 bases). The CDR3 is 16 amino acids. The germline CDR1 and CDR2 sequences are LGHDT and YNNKEL (reference sequence). Trimming cost V 5 bases and J 1 base, with 12 bases left between them. This chain's CDR3 is CASSIYTGSGANVLTF. The CDR3 DNA sequence: TGTGCCAGCAGCATATATACAGGGTCTGGGGCCAACGTCCTGACTTTC.

The rearrangement joins TRBV21-1 to TRBJ1-5. TRBV21-1 is noted as a pseudogene. CDR3 size: 11 residues. CDR3 amino acids: CASSGGQPQHF. For the CDR3, the DNA is TGTGCCAGCAGTGGAGGACAGCCCCAGCATTTT.

V gene TRBV5-1 combines with J gene TRBJ2-2; possible D gene TRBD2, 6 bases. Germline CDR1 reads SGHRS; CDR2 reads YFSETQ. The V end lost 5 bases, the J end lost 8 bases, and 16 bases lay between the germline ends. CDR3 length equals 14 residues. CDR3 protein: CASSPPLAAGELFF. CDR3 coding DNA: TGCGCCAGCAGTCCCCCCTTAGCGGCAGGGGAGCTGTTTTTT.

This clone was found once. The chain combines TRBV11-3 with TRBJ1-1; D unresolved. Germline CDR1 and CDR2: SGHNT and YENEEA. This CDR3 contains 13 residues. Trimming stripped 0 bases from V and 5 bases from J, with 7 bases between. CDR3 nucleotide sequence: TGTGCCAGCAGCTTAGATCGTAAAACTGAAGCTTTCTTT. Its translation: CASSLDRKTEAFF.

The rearrangement joins TRBV5-1 to TRBJ2-7; D may be TRBD1 (6 bases). The CDR3 loop spans 15 amino acids. Trimming removed 4 bases at V and 5 bases at J, with 19 bases between. The V gene's germline CDR1 is SGHRS and CDR2 YFSETQ. CDR3 nucleotide sequence: TGCGCCAGCAGCCGAATCCCCGGCAGGGGCAACGAGCAGTACTTC. Amino acid sequence: CASSRIPGRGNEQYF. The full variable domain, its missing parts supplied by reference TRBV5-1 and TRBJ2-7, is KAGVTQTPRYLIKTRGQQVTLSCSPISGHRSVSWYQQTPGQGLQFLFEYFSETQRNKGNFPGRFSGRQFSNSRSEMNVSTLELGDSALYLCASSRIPGRGNEQYFGPGTRLTVT.

This rearrangement joins TRBV19 to TRBJ1-4; 10 positions match TRBD1. Germline V gene data show CDR1 as LNHDA and CDR2 as SQIVND (reference sequence). The CDR3 sequence is 14 residues long. The ends lost 3 bases at V and 8 bases at J; junction bases unmatched: 3. The CDR3 DNA follows: TGTGCCAGTAGTATGGGACAGGGGACGGAAAAACTGTTTTTT. This gives the protein CASSMGQGTEKLFF.

This clone was counted once. CDR3 sequence: CASSSGLTYEQYF. In nucleotides, the CDR3 is TGTGCCAGCAGTTCGGGACTAACCTACGAGCAGTACTTC. The rearrangement uses TRBV12-3 or TRBV12-4 and TRBJ2-7, with 7 bases lining up with TRBD2. The CDR3 covers 13 residues. The J segment lost 2 bases and the V segment lost 4 bases, leaving 2 bases of the junction unmatched.

This clone appeared once. The chain combines TRBV7-2 with TRBJ1-1; D unclear. Trimming took off 3 bases at V and 4 bases at J, with 6 bases between the two ends. The length of the CDR3 is 12 residues. Per germline, CDR1 SGHTA and CDR2 FQGNSA. For the CDR3, the DNA is TGTGCCAGCAGCTTGAAGCGCACTGAAGCTTTCTTT. It codes for CASSLKRTEAFF. Full variable domain (remainder filled in from reference TRBV7-2 and TRBJ1-1): GAGVSQSPSNKVTEKGKDVELRCDPISGHTALYWYRQSLGQGLEFLIYFQGNSAPDKSGLPSDRFSAERTGGSVSTLTIQRTQQEDSAVYLCASSLKRTEAFFGQGTRLTVV.